The 16 T cell receptor beta chains below come from one sample, sequenced in a study of T cell responses to AZD1222 COVID-19 vaccine. The assay was immunoSEQ multiplex PCR, and TCRdb's table has in-frame clones only and misses some. The repertoire holds about 150,000 clones, with 75% to 90% as singletons. The source was peripheral blood, collected on day 0 of AZD1222 vaccination. These receptors were obtained from an adult in good health.

This rearrangement joins TRBV9 to TRBJ1-5; 8 bases are a match to TRBD1. The CDR3 sequence is 15 residues long. CDR1 and CDR2 (germline): SGDLS, YYNGEE. V trimming: 3 bases; J trimming: 5 bases; junction bases outside the gene matches: 7. DNA for the CDR3: TGTGCCAGCAGCGAAAGGACAGGGAGGGATCAGCCCCAGCATTTT. Its translation is CASSERTGRDQPQHF.

The chain recombines TRBV5-4 with TRBJ2-2; D possibly corresponds to TRBD1 (6 bases). CDR1 SGHNT and CDR2 YYREEE come from the germline V gene (reference sequence). Trimming took 7 bases from V and 4 from J, leaving 20 bases between them. CDR3 size: 16 residues. The CDR3 nucleotides are TGTGCCAGCGGTTCCGGTGCAGGGGTTGTCACCGGGGAGCTGTTTTTT. It codes for CASGSGAGVVTGELFF.

Here the CDR3 DNA reads TGTGCCAGCAGTCCGACAGGGAGCTCCTACGAGCAGTACGTC. Residues: CASSPTGSSYEQYV. This chain links TRBV6-4 with TRBJ2-7, with 7 bases matching TRBD1. Germline loops: CDR1 MRHNA, CDR2 SNTAGT. After removal of 5 bases from V and 0 bases from J, the junction contained 4 bases not matched to a gene. CDR3 length: 14 amino acids.

The V and J genes are TRBV18 and TRBJ2-2; 8 bases match TRBD1. The CDR3 runs 15 residues. CDR1 is KGHSH, CDR2 LQKENI, per germline. The V gene end was trimmed by 5 bases and the J gene end by 5 bases; junction bases not matched to a gene: 7. The CDR3 coding sequence is TGTGCCAGCTCATTCGGACAGGGTTTGACCGGGGAGCTGTTTTTT. It translates to CASSFGQGLTGELFF.

This chain uses TRBV7-9 with TRBJ2-5; TRBD1 matches 7 bases. The CDR3 has 14 residues. Germline V gives CDR1 SEHNR, CDR2 FQNEAQ (reference sequence). With 1 base clipped from V and 5 bases from J, the junction kept 4 bases outside the gene matches. The CDR3 reads CASSLGQGTETQYF. Written as DNA, the CDR3 is TGTGCCAGCAGCTTAGGACAGGGTACGGAGACCCAGTACTTC.

V gene TRBV4-2 combines with J gene TRBJ1-3; possibly TRBD1 for D (6 bases). V was pared by 0 bases and J by 0 bases, with 9 bases between. The CDR3 covers 16 residues. Germline loops: CDR1 LGHNA, CDR2 YNFKEQ. This CDR3 reads CASSQERGFSGNTIYF. CDR3 DNA: TGTGCCAGCAGCCAAGAAAGGGGGTTCTCTGGAAACACCATATATTTT.

CDR3 region: CASSESGGDQETQYF. In DNA, the CDR3 is TGTGCCAGCAGTGAATCCGGGGGAGACCAAGAGACCCAGTACTTC. The chain uses TRBV2 and TRBJ2-5, with TRBD2 as a possible D gene (6 bases). The germline CDR1 and CDR2 sequences are SNHLY and FYNNEI. CDR3 length: 15 residues. Trimming cost V 2 bases and J 0 bases, with 10 bases left between them. Using reference TRBV2 and TRBJ2-5 for the parts outside the CDR3, the full variable domain is EPEVTQTPSHQVTQMGQEVILRCVPISNHLYFYWYRQILGQKVEFLVSFYNNEISEKSEIFDDQFSVERPDGSNFTLKIRSTKLEDSAMYFCASSESGGDQETQYFGPGTRLLVL.

The J gene is TRBJ1-1, the V gene TRBV4-2; TRBD1 might be the D (6 bases). The CDR3 length is 15 residues. Trimming left V 4 bases short and J 0 bases short, with 12 bases between. Germline V CDR1 and CDR2: LGHNA, YNFKEQ. As DNA, the CDR3 is TGTGCCAGCAGCCCGGGGGCAACCATGAACACTGAAGCTTTCTTT. As protein: CASSPGATMNTEAFF.

V is TRBV3-1 (or the pseudogene TRBV3-2) and J is TRBJ2-2; D remains ambiguous. Germline values: CDR1 LGHDT, CDR2 YNNKEL (reference sequence). CDR3 length: 15 amino acids. V was clipped by 2 bases and J by 5 bases, with 12 bases between them. CDR3 sequence: CASSQLGRVTGELFF. The CDR3 DNA is TGTGCCAGCAGCCAATTAGGAAGGGTAACCGGGGAGCTGTTTTTT.

The CDR3: CAWSRGWNTEAFF. CDR3 in DNA: TGTGCCTGGAGTAGGGGATGGAACACTGAAGCTTTCTTT. The chain links TRBV30 to TRBJ1-1, with D tentatively TRBD1 (5 bases). Per the germline V gene, CDR1 is GTSNPN and CDR2 is SVGIG (reference sequence). Trimming took 2 bases from V and 1 from J, leaving 8 bases between them. The CDR3 length is 13 residues.

The rearrangement links TRBV5-1 to TRBJ2-2; 8 bases line up with TRBD1. J gave up 3 bases and V 0 bases, and 4 bases lay outside the gene matches. This CDR3 has 16 residues. Germline loops: CDR1 SGHRS, CDR2 YFSETQ. The CDR3 DNA follows: TGCGCCAGCAGCTTGGTTCAGGGGGCGGACACCGGGGAGCTGTTTTTT. This gives the protein CASSLVQGADTGELFF.

V is TRBV7-8 and J is TRBJ2-7; D may be TRBD1 (5 bases). CDR1 and CDR2 from the germline V gene are SGHVS and FQNEAQ. The V end was cut by 4 bases, the J end by 7 bases, with 8 bases between. The CDR3 has 11 residues. The CDR3 DNA follows: TGTGCCAGCAGCTCAGGGTTTGAGCAGTACTTC. Its translation is CASSSGFEQYF.

CDR3: CASSEGRFSGANVLTF. The CDR3 DNA follows: TGTGCCAGCTCCGAAGGCCGGTTCTCTGGGGCCAACGTCCTGACTTTC. V gene TRBV2 combines with J gene TRBJ2-6, with D uncertain. This CDR3 is 16 amino acids long. Germline CDR1 is SNHLY and CDR2 is FYNNEI. Trimming shortened V by 8 bases and J by 0 bases, and 14 bases separated the two germline ends.

The rearrangement links TRBV6-5 to TRBJ1-2, with 7 bases that match TRBD1. Germline CDR1 is MNHEY and CDR2 is SVGAGI. Trimming removed 6 bases from V and 6 bases from J; junction bases left unmatched: 10. This CDR3 is 14 amino acids long. In DNA form, the CDR3 reads TGTGCCAGCAGCTCCCGACAGGGCATCAATGGCTACACCTTC. As protein: CASSSRQGINGYTF.

This chain uses TRBV6-1 with TRBJ2-7; D is ambiguous. Germline loops: CDR1 MNHNS, CDR2 SASEGT. The length of the CDR3 is 13 residues. V gave up 3 bases and J gave up 2 bases, with 8 bases separating them. CDR3 DNA: TGTGCCAGCAGTGATCACAGCCCCTACGAGCAGTACGTC. The encoded protein is CASSDHSPYEQYV.

This chain uses TRBV4-1 with TRBJ1-1; no reliable D call. Germline V gene lookup returns CDR1 MGHRA and CDR2 YSYEKL. The CDR3 contains 13 residues. V was trimmed by 3 bases and J by 0 bases, leaving 5 bases between them. The CDR3 here is CASSQGMNTEAFF. The CDR3 DNA reads TGCGCCAGCAGCCAGGGCATGAACACTGAAGCTTTCTTT.